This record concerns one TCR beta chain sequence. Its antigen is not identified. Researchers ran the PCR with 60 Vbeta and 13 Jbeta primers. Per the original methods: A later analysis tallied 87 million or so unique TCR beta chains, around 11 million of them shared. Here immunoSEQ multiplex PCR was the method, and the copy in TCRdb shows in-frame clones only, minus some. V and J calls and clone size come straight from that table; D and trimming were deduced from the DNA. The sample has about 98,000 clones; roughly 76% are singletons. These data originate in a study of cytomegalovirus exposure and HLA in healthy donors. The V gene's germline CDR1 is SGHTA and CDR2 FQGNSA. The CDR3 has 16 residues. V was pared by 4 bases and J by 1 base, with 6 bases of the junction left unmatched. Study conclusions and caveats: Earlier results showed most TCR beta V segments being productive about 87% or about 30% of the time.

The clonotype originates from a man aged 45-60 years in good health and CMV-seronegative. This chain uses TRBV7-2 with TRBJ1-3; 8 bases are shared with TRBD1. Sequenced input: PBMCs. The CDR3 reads CASSYGQGGSGNTIYF. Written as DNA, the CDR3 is TGTGCCAGCAGCTATGGACAGGGAGGGTCTGGAAACACCATATATTTT.